The clone carrying this T cell receptor (beta chain) was found a few times. The target antigen is unknown. The data were taken from a study of regulatory T cells in long-lasting Graves disease. V was trimmed by 0 bases and J by 7 bases, leaving 9 bases between them. Germline V CDR1 and CDR2: GTSNPN, SVGIG (reference sequence). This CDR3 spans 12 amino acids. The study's findings and limits: Persistent cases of Graves' showed reduced TCR diversity relative to newly diagnosed patients.

Time point described: newly diagnosed GD, antithyroid drugs for less than 3 months. Scientists built the TCR library using RNA that was extracted from PBMCs. Building the TCR beta libraries relied on iRepertoire HTBI primers, and CDR3 regions underwent Arm-PCR. TCRdb reprocessed the multiplex PCR reads with MiXCR, giving one entry per CDR3 protein. The sample has some 340,000 distinct CDR3 sequences, 10% to 15% seen once. These data were also filed under a second study, of T cells in Graves' hyperthyroidism and ophthalmopathy.

The chain recombines TRBV30 with TRBJ1-1; tentative D call: TRBD1 (5 bases). The origin of this receptor is a woman between 18 and 29 years old with Graves disease. The sample in question was peripheral blood mononuclear cells (PBMCs), obtained at new diagnosis, from a patient treated with antithyroid drugs. CDR3 nucleotides: TGTGCCTGGAGTGTAACGGGACGTGAAGCTTTCTTT. It is translated as CAWSVTGREAFF. The variable domain in full, with the rest retrieved from reference TRBV30 and TRBJ1-1, is SQTIHQWPATLVQPVGSPLSLECTVEGTSNPNLYWYRQAAGRGLQLLFYSVGIGQISSEVPQNLSASRPQDRQFILSSKKLLLSDSGFYLCAWSVTGREAFFGQGTRLTVV.